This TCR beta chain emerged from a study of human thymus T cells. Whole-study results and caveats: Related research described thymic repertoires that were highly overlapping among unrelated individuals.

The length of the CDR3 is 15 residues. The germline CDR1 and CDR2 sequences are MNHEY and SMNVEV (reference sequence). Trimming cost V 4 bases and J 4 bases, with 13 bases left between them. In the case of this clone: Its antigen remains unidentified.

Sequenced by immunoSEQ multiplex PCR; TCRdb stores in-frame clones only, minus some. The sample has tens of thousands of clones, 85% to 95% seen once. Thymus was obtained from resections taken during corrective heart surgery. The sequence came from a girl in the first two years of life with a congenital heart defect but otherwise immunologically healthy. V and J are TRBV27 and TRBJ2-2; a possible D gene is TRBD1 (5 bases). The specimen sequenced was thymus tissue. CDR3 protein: CASSSWQGGTGELFF. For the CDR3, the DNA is TGTGCCAGCAGTTCATGGCAGGGCGGCACCGGGGAGCTGTTTTTT.